The clone carrying this TCR beta chain was seen just once. What it binds is not known. Trimming left V 6 bases short and J 3 bases short, with 8 bases between. The CDR3 runs 12 residues. In germline, CDR1 is MNHEY, CDR2 SVGAGI. The sample comes from a study of OX40 agonist ivuxolimab in advanced cancers. At the level of the study: The eligibility criteria allowed prior anti-PD-1, anti-PD-L1 or anti-CTLA-4 therapy, and 40% had some. The study, taken as a whole, reports: Expanded peripheral T cell antigen specificity was not determined. Among patients with partial responses at 0.1-3.0 mg/kg, clonal expansion was among the lowest.

Produced via immunoSEQ multiplex PCR; TCRdb's table is partial and in-frame only. This sample has about 16,000 clones, with about 86% found just once. The source was CD4+ or CD8+ T cells sorted from blood, collected in a trial of the OX40 agonist ivuxolimab. The rearrangement uses TRBV6-5 and TRBJ1-1; tentatively, D is TRBD1 (5 bases). This sequence was found in an adult with an advanced solid tumor such as melanoma, head and neck, liver or kidney cancer. The CDR3, as DNA: TGTGCCAGCAGAAGGGGAGACACTGAAGCTTTCTTT. It is translated as CASRRGDTEAFF.